This TCR beta chain was documented in a study of T cell responses to AZD1222 COVID-19 vaccine. Study-level findings and limits: Spike-specific TCR breadth and depth rose after two AZD1222 doses. The donors showed a predominance of white British ancestry and of females, with possible underestimation of clonal diversity. Regions 160-218 and 743-854 dominated among vaccine-associated CD4 TCRs spanning spike. Reportedly, close to half of spike-specific TCRs are directed against unmutated variant regions.

TCRdb's table, derived via immunoSEQ multiplex PCR, lists solely in-frame clones and lacks some. The repertoire holds about 88,000 clones, with roughly 94% as singletons. The junction had 4 bases not matched to a gene; V was cut back by 4 bases and J by 4 bases. The V gene's germline CDR1 is MDHEN and CDR2 SYDVKM. This CDR3 comprises 15 residues. Concerning this clone: Its cognate antigen is unknown.

The chain employs TRBV28 and TRBJ2-3; 11 bases match TRBD2. This TCR was recovered from an adult in good health. Source: peripheral blood, taken on day 0 of AZD1222 vaccination. CDR3 residues: CASSSTSGSADTQYF. The CDR3 DNA reads as TGTGCCAGCAGTTCAACTAGCGGGAGCGCAGATACGCAGTATTTT.